This T cell receptor (beta chain) derives from a study of cytomegalovirus exposure and HLA in healthy donors (dated by TCRdb to 2016 to 2017). Looking at the study overall: An earlier analysis of some 600 of the donors reported 276 Gb of sequence data and approximately 120 million unique TCR beta sequences obtained from about 180 million T cells. The study profiled the T cell repertoires of approximately 700 subjects by immunosequencing and related them to cytomegalovirus serostatus. The study aimed to test whether signatures of past pathogen exposure could be identified by cataloging public T cell receptors. Donor age, sex, ethnicity and CMV serostatus were compiled alongside the repertoire data. High-throughput TCR immunosequencing, statistical association of individual TCRs with disease status, and machine learning were combined to predict cytomegalovirus infection status. Across roughly 420 genotyped donors of the cohort, an average of approximately 240,000 unique TCR beta nucleotide sequences per donor were sequenced, and approximately 19% of those sequences were non-productive. An earlier analysis of 587 of the donors used high-throughput TCR beta sequencing to judge whether each TCR beta V gene segment behaved as functional or pseudogenic. Typing coverage varied by locus: roughly 629-640 donors for A, B, C, DRB1 and DQB1; approximately 560 for DQA1; about 570 for DPA1; approximately 450 for DPB1. Both class I and class II loci were covered by HLA typing, at four-digit resolution. An early release covering roughly 600 HLA-typed donors comprised about 310 gigabases of sequencing data and tens of millions of unique TCR sequences. In a later analysis, previously published TCR beta repertoires from 600 to 850 donors were re-analyzed and high-resolution HLA genotyping was added so that TCR occurrence patterns could be studied. All discovery cohort repertoires had been generated on a single sequencing platform. Several DR-DQ haplotypes were treated as single units for association and clustering because of strong linkage in the cohort. A separate validation cohort of 100 to 150 different subjects was used in addition to the 666-subject first cohort. In a later genetic analysis, genome-wide SNP genotypes for 398 of the 666 donors were used, and that subset was treated as a discovery cohort. The genetic ancestry cluster associated with self-reported Caucasian donors included 81% of the 398 genotyped donors. Rather than drawing on any new phenotypic data, the later analysis identified candidate immune exposures from TCR beta sequences and the way those sequences occurred across donors. The research as a whole found: Broadly in line with IMGT annotations, most TCR beta V segments showed up in productive rearrangements about 87% or about 30% of the time in an earlier analysis of around 550 of the donors. While some public TCRs were present in many individuals, most TCR sequences turned up only very rarely across donors. In a later analysis, HLA-associated TCR beta chains showed more clonal expansion and lower generation probabilities than non-associated chains that were equally common. The classifier was reported to diagnose cytomegalovirus status with high specificity and sensitivity in both the original and validation cohorts. Compared with the approximately 670-donor mean, donors in an Asian-associated ancestry cluster had fewer N-insertions in productive TCRs, according to a later genetic analysis. When HLA alleles, especially DR and DQ, strongly co-occurred, TCR associations were difficult to assign to individual alleles. A few of the identified cytomegalovirus-associated TCR beta chains were confirmed in vitro to be specific for cytomegalovirus antigens. The earlier analysis of some 560 of the donors excluded some 16 rarely observed V segments, including chromosome 9 orphons, because counts were too low. According to a later analysis, TCR association rates differed among HLA loci, with DRB1 alleles showing the most associated TCRs and HLA-C alleles showing the fewest. Sequencing depth was assumed to be roughly uniform across donors in the presence/absence analyses, though that assumption may not hold. In a later genetic analysis, a missense DCLRE1C variant was associated with V-gene and J-gene trimming of TCR beta chains, and the association was replicated in an independent cohort. In a later analysis, most CMV-associated TCR beta chains were found to appear HLA-restricted, with HLA associations seemingly driven largely by CMV exposure. Only TCR beta chains were sequenced in this cohort, and the absence of alpha or paired-chain data limited detectable features. Some IMGT-functional V segments, including TRBV6-2 and TRBV6-3, could not be told apart with the 87-base-pair reads, so those segments were excluded. According to the authors, the approach could potentially be generalized to other disease states and immunological phenotypes. A cluster of highly shared sequence variants was judged likely to represent a technical artifact of the sequencing pipeline. HLA typing was unavailable for some donors at each locus, so association tests used only the typed subset. According to a later analysis, parvovirus B19, influenza, CMV and Epstein-Barr virus appeared linked to several top co-occurrence clusters. In the study, about 150 TCR beta chains were listed as associated with cytomegalovirus. In a later analysis, some 17,000 TCR beta sequences were associated with specific HLA alleles at a false discovery rate of 0.05. Correlated functional status among segregating V segments might be attributable to linkage disequilibrium, but an unknown experimental factor could not be ruled out. For the cohort, immune exposure information was limited to CMV serostatus. A further reported finding was that TCR beta sequences accurately predicted the HLA-A and HLA-B alleles for most subjects in the first cohort.

After removal of 4 bases from V and 5 bases from J, the junction retains 5 bases not matched to a gene. The germline V gene yields MDHEN for CDR1 and SYDVKM for CDR2. The CDR3 goes from the cysteine to the phenylalanine over 13 residues. The entry retains the CDR3 DNA only, 39 bases that are in frame from base 1. The cohort comprised approximately 700 healthy bone marrow donors. At the time of sampling, every cohort member was nominally healthy, though immune exposures that went unrecorded were likely present. The donor tested CMV seronegative, placing the donor among the 350 or so seronegative members of the cohort. Every donor gave a peripheral blood sample, and the peripheral blood mononuclear cells from that sample were used for TCR beta sequencing. Genomic DNA extraction from the blood cell samples was performed with the Qiagen DNeasy Blood Extraction Kit. Remarks on this clone: Its target antigen remains unknown. No base qualities exist here, and no much larger clone lies one base off it.

The protocol used for the library was the immunoSEQ multiplex PCR assay. A mixture of 60 forward primers for TCR Vbeta segments and 13 reverse primers for TCR Jbeta segments was used in the multiplex PCR. The CDR3 region of rearranged TCR beta genes was amplified from genomic DNA with a multiplex PCR assay. On the Illumina HiSeq System, the amplified TCR beta libraries were sequenced as 87-base-pair reads. The study's own analysis went as follows. A later analysis tallied roughly 76 million unique TCR beta chains across the 666 repertoires, and around 9.9 million of those chains were shared by two or more donors. Raw reads were error-corrected and collapsed into unique sequences with a nearest-neighbor algorithm that merged closely related sequences to remove PCR and sequencing errors. V, D and J gene segments were assigned by aligning CDR3 sequences to IMGT reference sequences. For a sequence to be retained, a match of at least six nucleotides to both a V gene segment and a J gene segment was required. Rearrangements were called productive when the CDR3 lacked stop codons and stayed in frame with V and J; all others were non-productive. CDR3 was defined according to IMGT convention as the region running from the second conserved V-encoded cysteine to the conserved J-encoded phenylalanine. The earlier analysis of roughly 590 of the donors excluded any sequence lacking an unambiguous match to a single V gene segment. In an earlier analysis of approximately 590 of the donors, V segments were called functional above 56.7% productive rearrangements and were called segregating when the between-donor standard deviation exceeded 5%. A statistical classification framework was built for diagnosing cytomegalovirus status from the catalog of TCR beta chain sequences. V and J gene assignment, in a later analysis, came from comparing TCR nucleotide sequences with IMGT/GENE-DB human TR gene sequences. In a later analysis, CDR3 sequences and most-parsimonious VDJ recombination scenarios were assigned using the TCRdist pipeline. In a later analysis, each TCR beta chain was defined by its CDR3 amino acid sequence together with its V-gene family, and reads lacking a unique V-gene family were excluded. To address suspected cross-contamination and a sequencing artifact, a later analysis removed approximately 600 highly shared, low-generation-probability nucleotide sequences. A later analysis calculated a clonal expansion index for each public chain from normalized within-repertoire ranks of inferred template counts. In a later analysis, generation probabilities were computed using a VDJ recombination model fitted to out-of-frame rearrangements, and the results were checked against IGoR. In a later analysis, TCR-TCR, TCR-HLA and TCR-CMV co-occurrence was scored with hypergeometric tests, and a repertoire-size bias correction was applied to TCR pairs. To estimate false discovery rates, a later analysis permuted the HLA or CMV assignments 20 times. In a later analysis, co-occurring TCRs were grouped using DBSCAN, and TCRdist sequence similarity was added for clustering within HLA-allele-positive subsets. Repertoires with fewer than 30,000 or more than 120,000 public chains were left out of co-occurrence clustering, as were about 5 repertoires with anomalous nucleotide sharing. TCRdb re-hosts the immuneACCESS table, in-frame sequences only. Its copies lack some clones; in the studies checked, an unresolved V gene accounts for under half of them, and the cause for the rest is not known. V and J calls and clone size are those listed in that table; D and trimming were worked out from the DNA. The sample table shows approximately 100,000 clones, and 60% to 70% are seen once. The ten largest clonotypes hold roughly 3.5% of the sample.

The chain was built from TRBV28 and TRBJ2-7; 7 bases in between match TRBD2. The sequence derives from a woman aged 50 to 65 in good health and CMV-seronegative. Material: PBMCs. Read as DNA, the sequence is TGTGCCAGCAGTTACGGGGGAGGGCACGAGCAGTACTTC. Translated, it gives CASSYGGGHEQYF.